Reported below is one T cell receptor beta chain. The data were taken from a study of T cell changes during pregnancy in multiple sclerosis. Clones were read by immunoSEQ multiplex PCR, and TCRdb kept only the in-frame ones, dropping some. Here the sample spans 20,000 to 25,000 clones, approximately 86% being singletons. The trim removed 4 bases at V and 6 bases at J, leaving 8 bases unmatched. This CDR3 comprises 15 residues. From germline, CDR1 is SGHTA and CDR2 FQGNSA. This clonotype was obtained from a female donor in good health, enrolled as a control in a pregnancy study. The starting material was CD8+ T cells from peripheral blood mononuclear cells, obtained in the first trimester of pregnancy. The gene calls are TRBV7-2 and TRBJ1-1; 10 bases line up with TRBD1. The CDR3 protein is CASSYSTGGPAEAFF. The DNA for the CDR3 is TGTGCCAGCAGCTACTCGACAGGGGGCCCGGCTGAAGCTTTCTTT. The full variable domain, with the rest looked up from reference TRBV7-2 and TRBJ1-1, is GAGVSQSPSNKVTEKGKDVELRCDPISGHTALYWYRQSLGQGLEFLIYFQGNSAPDKSGLPSDRFSAERTGGSVSTLTIQRTQQEDSAVYLCASSYSTGGPAEAFFGQGTRLTVV.